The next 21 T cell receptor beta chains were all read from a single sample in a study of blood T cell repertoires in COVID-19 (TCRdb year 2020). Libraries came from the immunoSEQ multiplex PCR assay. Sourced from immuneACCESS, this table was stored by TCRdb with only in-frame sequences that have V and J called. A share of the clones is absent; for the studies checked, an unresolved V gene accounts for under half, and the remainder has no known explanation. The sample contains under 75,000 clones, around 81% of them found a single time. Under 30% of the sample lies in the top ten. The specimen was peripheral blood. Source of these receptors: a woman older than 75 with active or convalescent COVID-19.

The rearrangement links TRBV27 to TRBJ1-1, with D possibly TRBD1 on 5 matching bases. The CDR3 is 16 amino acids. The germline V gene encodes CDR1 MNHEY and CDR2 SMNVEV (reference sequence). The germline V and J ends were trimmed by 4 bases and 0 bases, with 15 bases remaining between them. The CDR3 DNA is TGTGCCAGCAGTTCAAGGACATTAATTCTGAACACTGAAGCTTTCTTT. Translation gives CASSSRTLILNTEAFF.

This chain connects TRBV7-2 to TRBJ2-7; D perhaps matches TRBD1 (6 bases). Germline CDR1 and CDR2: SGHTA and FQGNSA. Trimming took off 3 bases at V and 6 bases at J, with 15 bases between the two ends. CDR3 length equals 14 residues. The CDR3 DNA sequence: TGTGCCAGCAGCTTTACGACAGGAGTAGGCGAGCAGTACTTC. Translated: CASSFTTGVGEQYF.

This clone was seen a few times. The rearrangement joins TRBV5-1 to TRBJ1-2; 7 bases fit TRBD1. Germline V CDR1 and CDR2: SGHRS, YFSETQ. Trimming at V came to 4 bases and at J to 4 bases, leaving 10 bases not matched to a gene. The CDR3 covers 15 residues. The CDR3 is CASSPEGTDFYGYTF. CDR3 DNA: TGCGCCAGCAGCCCGGAGGGGACAGACTTCTATGGCTACACCTTC.

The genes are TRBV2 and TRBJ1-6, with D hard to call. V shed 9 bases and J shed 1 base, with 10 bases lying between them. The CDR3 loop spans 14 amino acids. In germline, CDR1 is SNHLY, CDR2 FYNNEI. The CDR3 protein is CASGPESYNSPLHF. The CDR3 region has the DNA TGTGCCAGTGGGCCCGAATCCTATAATTCACCCCTCCACTTT.

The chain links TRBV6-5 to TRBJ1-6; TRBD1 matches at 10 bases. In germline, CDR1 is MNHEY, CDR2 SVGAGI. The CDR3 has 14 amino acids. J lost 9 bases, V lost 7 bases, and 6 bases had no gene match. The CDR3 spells CASKPGQGLSPLHF. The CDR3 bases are TGTGCCAGCAAACCGGGACAGGGGCTTTCACCCCTCCACTTT.

This chain's CDR3 is CASSYATGGEKLFF. As DNA, the CDR3 is TGTGCCAGCAGTTACGCGACAGGGGGTGAAAAACTGTTTTTT. The rearrangement joins TRBV6-2 or TRBV6-3 to TRBJ1-4; 9 bases agree with TRBD1. From germline, CDR1 is MNHEY and CDR2 SVGEGT. Unmatched junction bases numbered 2, after V lost 2 bases and J lost 7 bases. This CDR3 spans 14 amino acids.

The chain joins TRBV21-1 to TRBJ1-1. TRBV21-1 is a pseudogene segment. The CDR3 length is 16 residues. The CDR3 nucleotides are TGTGCCAGCAGCAAAGGGCGGGAAGGGACCCCTTCGGAAGCTTTCTTT. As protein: CASSKGREGTPSEAFF.

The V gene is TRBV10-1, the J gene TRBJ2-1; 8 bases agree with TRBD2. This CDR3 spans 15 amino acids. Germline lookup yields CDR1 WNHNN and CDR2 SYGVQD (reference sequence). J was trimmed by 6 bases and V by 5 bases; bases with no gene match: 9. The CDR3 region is CASSKSGGFSNEQFF. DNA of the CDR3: TGCGCCAGCAGTAAGAGCGGGGGTTTCAGCAATGAGCAGTTCTTC.

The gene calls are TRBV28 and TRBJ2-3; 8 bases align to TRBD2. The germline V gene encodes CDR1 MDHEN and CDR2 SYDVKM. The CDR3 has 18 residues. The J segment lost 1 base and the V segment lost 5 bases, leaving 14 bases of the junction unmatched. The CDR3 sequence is CASSLLAFGRGGTDTQYF. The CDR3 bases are TGTGCCAGCAGTCTATTGGCCTTCGGGCGGGGGGGCACAGATACGCAGTATTTT.

CDR3 amino acids: CASSITGTYEQYF. The CDR3 DNA reads as TGTGCCAGTAGTATTACCGGGACCTACGAGCAGTACTTC. The rearrangement uses TRBV19 and TRBJ2-7, with TRBD2 as a possible D gene (5 bases). V lost 3 bases and J 2 bases, leaving 8 bases between the germline ends. The germline CDR1 and CDR2 sequences are LNHDA and SQIVND (reference sequence). The CDR3 extends over 13 amino acids.

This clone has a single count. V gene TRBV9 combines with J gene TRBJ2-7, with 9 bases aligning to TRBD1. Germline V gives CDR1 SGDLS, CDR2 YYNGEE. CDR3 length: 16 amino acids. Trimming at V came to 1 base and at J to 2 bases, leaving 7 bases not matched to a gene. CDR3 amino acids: CASSVTGQGEPYEQYF. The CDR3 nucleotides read TGTGCCAGCAGCGTAACGGGACAGGGTGAGCCCTACGAGCAGTACTTC.

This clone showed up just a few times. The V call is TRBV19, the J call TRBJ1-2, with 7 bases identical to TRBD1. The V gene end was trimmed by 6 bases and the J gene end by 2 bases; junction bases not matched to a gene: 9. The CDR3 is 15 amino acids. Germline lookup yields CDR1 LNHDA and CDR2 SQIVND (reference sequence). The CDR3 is CASRPRGVWNYGYTF. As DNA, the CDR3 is TGTGCCAGTAGGCCCAGGGGGGTATGGAACTATGGCTACACCTTC. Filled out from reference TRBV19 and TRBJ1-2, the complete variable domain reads DGGITQSPKYLFRKEGQNVTLSCEQNLNHDAMYWYRQDPGQGLRLIYYSQIVNDFQKGDIAEGYSVSREKKESFPLTVTSAQKNPTAFYLCASRPRGVWNYGYTFGSGTRLTVV.

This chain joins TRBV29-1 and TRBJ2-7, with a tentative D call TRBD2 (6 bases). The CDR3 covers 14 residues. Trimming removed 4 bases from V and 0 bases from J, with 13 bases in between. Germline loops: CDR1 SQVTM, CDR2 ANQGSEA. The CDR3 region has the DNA TGCAGCGTTGCCGGGGCGGGGAGCTCCTACGAGCAGTACTTC. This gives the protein CSVAGAGSSYEQYF.

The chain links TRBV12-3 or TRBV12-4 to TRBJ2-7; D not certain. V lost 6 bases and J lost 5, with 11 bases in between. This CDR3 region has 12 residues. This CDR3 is CASRVGGNEQYF. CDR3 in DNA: TGTGCCAGCAGGGTCGGCGGAAACGAGCAGTACTTC.

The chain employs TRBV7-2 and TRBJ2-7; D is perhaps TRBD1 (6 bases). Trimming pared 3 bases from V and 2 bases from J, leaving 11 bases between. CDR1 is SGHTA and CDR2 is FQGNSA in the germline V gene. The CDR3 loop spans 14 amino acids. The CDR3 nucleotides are TGTGCCAGCAGCTTGCTAGGGGGTACCTACGAGCAGTACTTC. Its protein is CASSLLGGTYEQYF.

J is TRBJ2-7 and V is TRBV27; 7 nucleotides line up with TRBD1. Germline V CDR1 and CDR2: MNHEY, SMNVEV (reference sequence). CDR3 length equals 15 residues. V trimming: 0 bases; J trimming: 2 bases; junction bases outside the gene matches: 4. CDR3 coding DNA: TGTGCCAGCAGTTTATCTTCCGGGACAGCCTACGAGCAGTACTTC. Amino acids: CASSLSSGTAYEQYF.

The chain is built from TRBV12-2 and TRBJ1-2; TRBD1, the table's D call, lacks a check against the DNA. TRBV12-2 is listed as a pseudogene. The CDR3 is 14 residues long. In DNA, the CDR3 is TGTGCAAGTCGTTTTGACACCCGATCCTATGGCTACACCTTC. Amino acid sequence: CASRFDTRSYGYTF.

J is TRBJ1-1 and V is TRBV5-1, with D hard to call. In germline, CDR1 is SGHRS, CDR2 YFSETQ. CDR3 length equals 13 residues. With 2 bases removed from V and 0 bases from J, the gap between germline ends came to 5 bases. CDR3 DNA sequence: TGCGCCAGCAGCTTTGAGATGAACACTGAAGCTTTCTTT. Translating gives CASSFEMNTEAFF.

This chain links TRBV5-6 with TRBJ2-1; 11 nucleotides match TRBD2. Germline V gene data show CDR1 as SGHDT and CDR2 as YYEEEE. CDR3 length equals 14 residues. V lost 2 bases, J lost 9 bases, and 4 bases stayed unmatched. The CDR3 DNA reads TGTGCCAGCAGCTTACGGCTAGCGGGGGGTGAGCAGTTCTTC. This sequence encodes CASSLRLAGGEQFF.

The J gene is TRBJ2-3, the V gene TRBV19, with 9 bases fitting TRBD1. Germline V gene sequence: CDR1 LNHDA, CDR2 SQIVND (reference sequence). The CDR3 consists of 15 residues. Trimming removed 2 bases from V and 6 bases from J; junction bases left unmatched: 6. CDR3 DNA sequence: TGTGCCAGTAGTATAAGGACAGGGGTTCAGGATACGCAGTATTTT. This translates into CASSIRTGVQDTQYF.

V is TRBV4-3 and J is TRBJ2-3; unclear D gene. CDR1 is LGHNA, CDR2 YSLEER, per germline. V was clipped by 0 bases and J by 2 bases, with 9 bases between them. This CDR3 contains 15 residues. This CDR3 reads CASSQDITDTDTQYF. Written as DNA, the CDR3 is TGCGCCAGCAGCCAAGATATCACTGACACAGATACGCAGTATTTT.